This passage covers 22 T cell receptor beta chains from one sample sequenced in a study of human T cells and chemical hapten exposure. Specified time point: pre-sensitization, week 0. Treatment defined: therapeutic diphenylcyclopropenone sensitization with weekly scalp DPC. A single record per CDR3 protein comes from TCRdb applying MiXCR to the RACE reads. The sample lists 270,000 or so distinct CDR3 sequences; approximately 7.5% were seen once. Material: whole blood, obtained in connection with sensitization to the hapten diphenylcyclopropenone (DPC). The receptors shown here come from a young man with alopecia areata. Some clones in this sample may be carry-over from other donors' samples.

The chain joins TRBV11-3 to TRBJ2-2; TRBD2 matches 8 bases. Germline CDR1 is SGHNT and CDR2 is YENEEA. Trimming cost V 3 bases and J 4 bases; bases outside gene matches: 4. The CDR3 is made up of 15 amino acids. CDR3 nucleotides: TGTGCCAGCAGCTTCCTCAGCGGGGGCACCGGGGAGCTGTTTTTT. Translation: CASSFLSGGTGELFF.

V and J are TRBV29-1 and TRBJ2-2; 11 nucleotides line up with TRBD1. V was pared by 7 bases and J by 0 bases, with 4 bases of the junction left unmatched. Germline-derived CDR1 and CDR2 are SQVTM and ANQGSEA. The CDR3 runs 15 residues. The CDR3 spells CSAGTGGTNTGELFF. In DNA, the CDR3 is TGCAGCGCCGGGACAGGGGGGACGAACACCGGGGAGCTGTTTTTT.

This clonotype was recorded a few times. The chain carries TRBV4-2 and TRBJ1-5; a weak D match, TRBD1 (5 bases). This CDR3 comprises 15 residues. Germline CDR1 LGHNA, CDR2 YNFKEQ. Trimming cost V 0 bases and J 7 bases, with 13 bases left between them. CDR3 region: CASSQEGTLGQPQHF. CDR3 sequence (DNA): TGTGCCAGCAGCCAAGAAGGGACCCTGGGGCAGCCCCAGCATTTT.

This clonotype was counted ten times or more. The V and J genes are TRBV5-1 and TRBJ2-1, with D possibly TRBD2 on 5 matching bases. The germline CDR1 and CDR2 sequences are SGHRS and YFSETQ. Trimming stripped 5 bases from V and 5 bases from J, with 20 bases between. CDR3 length equals 16 residues. CDR3 coding DNA: TGCGCCAGCAGTCCTCTAGCCCTGTCGTCCCACAATGAGCAGTTCTTC. Its protein is CASSPLALSSHNEQFF.

This rearrangement joins TRBV10-3 to TRBJ2-2; 11 positions agree with TRBD1. This CDR3 is built from 16 residues. Germline-derived CDR1 and CDR2 are ENHRY and SYGVKD. V was clipped by 3 bases and J by 6 bases; unmatched bases: 6. The CDR3 coding sequence is TGTGCCATCAGTGAACCGGGACAGGGGGTCCCCGGGGAGCTGTTTTTT. Amino acid sequence: CAISEPGQGVPGELFF.

This clonotype came up many times. The chain is built from TRBV7-2 and TRBJ1-2; D is possibly TRBD1 (5 bases). There are 15 residues in the CDR3. Trimming removed 1 base at V and 5 bases at J, with 14 bases between. The V gene's germline CDR1 is SGHTA and CDR2 FQGNSA. This CDR3 is CASSLGFVRTYGYTF. The DNA of the CDR3 is TGTGCCAGCAGCTTAGGGTTTGTACGGACATATGGCTACACCTTC.

This clonotype was counted between two and nine times. The J gene is TRBJ2-1, the V gene TRBV29-1; 8 nucleotides match TRBD2. This CDR3 has 13 residues. Germline loops: CDR1 SQVTM, CDR2 ANQGSEA. V was pared by 3 bases and J by 2 bases, with 0 bases of the junction left unmatched. CDR3 amino acids: CSVDGGAYNEQFF. CDR3 bases: TGCAGCGTTGACGGGGGGGCCTACAATGAGCAGTTCTTC.

The chain combines TRBV9 with TRBJ1-3, with D maybe TRBD1 (5 bases). Germline values: CDR1 SGDLS, CDR2 YYNGEE. The V and J ends lost 0 bases and 5 bases respectively, with 12 bases between them. This CDR3 has 15 residues. Here the CDR3 reads CASSVEQVARNTIYF. The DNA for the CDR3 is TGTGCCAGCAGCGTAGAACAGGTCGCAAGAAACACCATATATTTT.

The J gene is TRBJ1-2, the V gene TRBV20-1, with a possible D match to TRBD1 (6 bases). Germline loops: CDR1 DFQATT, CDR2 SNEGSKA (reference sequence). CDR3 length equals 14 residues. The ends were cut back, 2 bases at V and 4 bases at J, with 14 bases in the middle. CDR3 bases: TGCAGTGCTAGACGGACAGTGGTAGGCTATGGCTACACCTTC. Amino acids: CSARRTVVGYGYTF.

This clonotype was observed at least ten times. V and J are TRBV28 and TRBJ2-1; the match to TRBD2 covers 8 bases. Germline V CDR1 and CDR2: MDHEN, SYDVKM. Trimming at V came to 3 bases and at J to 8 bases, leaving 12 bases not matched to a gene. The CDR3 contains 16 residues. CDR3 DNA sequence: TGTGCCAGCAGTTTTCTAGCTTCACTAGCGGCCCATGAGCAGTTCTTC. Amino acid sequence: CASSFLASLAAHEQFF.

The chain combines TRBV6-1 with TRBJ2-2; weak D call: TRBD1 (6 bases). This CDR3 region has 14 residues. Trimming removed 3 bases at V and 6 bases at J, with 11 bases between. The germline V gene encodes CDR1 MNHNS and CDR2 SASEGT. This CDR3 reads CASSDGGGAGELFF. CDR3 coding DNA: TGTGCCAGCAGTGATGGGGGCGGCGCCGGGGAGCTGTTTTTT.

This clonotype came up once. This sequence joins TRBV7-6 and TRBJ2-7; D is ambiguous. V lost 1 base, J lost 3 bases, and 4 bases lay in between. This CDR3 comprises 12 residues. The germline CDR1 and CDR2 sequences are SGHVS and FNYEAQ. The CDR3 sequence: CASSLVVYEQYF. DNA of the CDR3: TGTGCCAGCAGCTTAGTTGTCTACGAGCAGTACTTC.

This clonotype appeared many times. This chain joins TRBV29-1 and TRBJ1-2, with 8 bases aligning to TRBD1. After removal of 6 bases from V and 8 bases from J, the junction contained 5 bases not matched to a gene. CDR1 and CDR2 (germline): SQVTM, ANQGSEA. CDR3 size: 11 residues. CDR3 amino acids: CSVRTGRGYTF. In DNA, the CDR3 is TGCAGCGTACGGACAGGGAGAGGCTACACCTTC.

The rearrangement joins TRBV5-4 to TRBJ1-5; D is uncertain. In germline, CDR1 is SGHNT, CDR2 YYREEE (reference sequence). This CDR3 contains 14 residues. Trimming cost V 1 base and J 7 bases, with 12 bases left between them. In DNA form, the CDR3 reads TGTGCCAGCAGCTTGTGGGGAGCGGGACAGCCCCAGCATTTT. Translated: CASSLWGAGQPQHF.

The chain carries TRBV20-1 and TRBJ1-1, with D unclear. The V and J ends lost 4 bases and 0 bases respectively, with 9 bases between them. The CDR3 extends over 13 amino acids. CDR1 and CDR2 (germline): DFQATT, SNEGSKA (reference sequence). The DNA of the CDR3 is TGCAGTGCTATTAGTTTATTGAACACTGAAGCTTTCTTT. Translating it yields CSAISLLNTEAFF.

V usage is TRBV6-5 and J usage is TRBJ2-5, with 7 bases matching TRBD2. Germline CDR1 and CDR2: MNHEY and SVGAGI. V lost 8 bases to trimming and J lost 7 bases; unmatched junction nucleotides: 1. The CDR3 sequence is 10 residues long. The CDR3: CASGEGTQYF. Written as DNA, the CDR3 is TGTGCCAGCGGGGAGGGGACCCAGTACTTC.

V and J are TRBV6-5 and TRBJ1-5; TRBD1 is a possible D gene (5 bases). The germline CDR1 and CDR2 sequences are MNHEY and SVGAGI. V gave up 5 bases and J gave up 0 bases, with 14 bases separating them. The CDR3 loop spans 16 amino acids. The CDR3 loop reads CASSPDISYSNQPQHF. CDR3 nucleotide sequence: TGTGCCAGCAGTCCGGACATCTCTTATAGCAATCAGCCCCAGCATTTT.

This clonotype occurred a few times. The V and J genes are TRBV4-1 and TRBJ1-2; TRBD1 matches at 7 bases. The ends lost 4 bases at V and 7 bases at J; junction bases unmatched: 12. In germline, CDR1 is MGHRA, CDR2 YSYEKL. This CDR3 comprises 15 residues. The CDR3 DNA sequence: TGCGCCAGCAGCCGGGATCAGGGGGAGGGGCTTGGCTACACCTTC. The encoded protein is CASSRDQGEGLGYTF.

This clonotype was counted a few times. This chain joins TRBV2 and TRBJ1-5; TRBD1 agrees at 7 bases. J gave up 4 bases and V 5 bases, and 8 bases lay outside the gene matches. Germline V gene lookup returns CDR1 SNHLY and CDR2 FYNNEI. The CDR3 is 15 amino acids. The CDR3 protein is CASSPGGIRNQPQHF. The CDR3 DNA reads TGTGCCAGCAGTCCAGGGGGAATTAGAAATCAGCCCCAGCATTTT. Looking up the rest from reference TRBV2 and TRBJ1-5 gives the full variable domain: EPEVTQTPSHQVTQMGQEVILRCVPISNHLYFYWYRQILGQKVEFLVSFYNNEISEKSEIFDDQFSVERPDGSNFTLKIRSTKLEDSAMYFCASSPGGIRNQPQHFGDGTRLSIL.

The chain uses TRBV12-5 and TRBJ2-1; the D is unclear. The germline V and J ends were trimmed by 0 bases and 5 bases, with 2 bases remaining between them. In germline, CDR1 is LGHNT, CDR2 FRNRAP. CDR3 length: 12 residues. CDR3 loop: CASGLVHNEQFF. Written as DNA, the CDR3 is TGTGCTAGTGGTTTGGTACACAATGAGCAGTTCTTC.

This clonotype was counted many times. The chain couples TRBV2 to TRBJ2-3; D not resolved. This CDR3 comprises 15 residues. V lost 7 bases to trimming and J lost 0 bases, with 14 bases between them. CDR1 and CDR2 (germline): SNHLY, FYNNEI. The CDR3, as DNA: TGTGCCAGCAAGAGGTCAGAAGTTAGCACAGATACGCAGTATTTT. Translation gives CASKRSEVSTDTQYF. The full variable domain, rest sourced from reference TRBV2 and TRBJ2-3, is EPEVTQTPSHQVTQMGQEVILRCVPISNHLYFYWYRQILGQKVEFLVSFYNNEISEKSEIFDDQFSVERPDGSNFTLKIRSTKLEDSAMYFCASKRSEVSTDTQYFGPGTRLTVL.

This clonotype was recorded many times. This sequence joins TRBV12-3 or TRBV12-4 and TRBJ2-7; 9 bases match TRBD1. This CDR3 spans 12 amino acids. Trimming took 7 bases from V and 6 from J; bases not matched to a gene: 4. The CDR3 sequence: CASTRTGVEQYF. CDR3 coding DNA: TGTGCCAGCACCAGGACAGGGGTCGAGCAGTACTTC.